This T cell receptor (beta chain) was obtained from a study of T cell responses to AZD1222 COVID-19 vaccine. Study-level findings and limits: Clonal diversity may have been underestimated in mostly white British donors.

This CDR3 contains 15 residues. V was clipped by 2 bases and J by 1 base; unmatched bases: 2. Germline values: CDR1 KGHSH, CDR2 LQKENI. Sequenced by immunoSEQ multiplex PCR; TCRdb stores in-frame clones only, minus some. The sample gives some 86,000 clones, roughly 94% of which show up once; approximately 5.2% is in the top ten. The sample holds one count of this clone. Its cognate antigen is unknown. The source of this sequence is an adult in good health. The J gene is TRBJ1-2, the V gene TRBV18; the match to TRBD1 covers 9 bases. The material sequenced was peripheral blood, taken on day 0 of AZD1222 vaccination. This CDR3 is CASSPGTGINYGYTF. The CDR3 coding sequence is TGTGCCAGCTCACCAGGGACAGGGATTAACTATGGCTACACCTTC.